Listed below are T cell receptor beta chains from one sample, sequenced in a study of blood T cell repertoires in COVID-19. TCRdb keeps only in-frame clones here, not all; method: immunoSEQ multiplex PCR. This sample has under 300,000 clones, with around 83% found just once. Sequenced sample: peripheral blood. These receptors were taken from a young man who had recovered from COVID-19. The CDR3 runs from the conserved cysteine through the conserved F or W. D genes are given only for firm matches. Size tells how often a clone was seen (once, few, many) or the class of an expanded clone, and some rows leave it out.

d_gene | j_gene | v_gene | abundance | CDR3aa | CDR3nt
TRBD2 | TRBJ2-2 | TRBV4-1 | - | CASSQVGGATGELFF | TGCGCCAGCAGCCAAGTCGGGGGGGCCACCGGGGAGCTGTTTTTT
- | TRBJ1-6 | TRBV6-1 | - | CASSDLGRRSKTLHF | TGTGCCAGCAGTGACCTGGGGAGGCGGTCTAAAACCCTCCACTTT
- | TRBJ1-6 | TRBV5-1 | few | CASSLDLYNSPLHF | TGCGCCAGCAGCTTGGATCTCTATAATTCACCCCTCCACTTT
- | TRBJ1-2 | TRBV5-6 | once | CASSLGPGNGYTF | TGTGCCAGCAGCTTAGGACCCGGGAACGGCTACACCTTC
TRBD1 | TRBJ1-4 | TRBV29-1 | - | CSVGDRGSNLFF | TGCAGCGTTGGGGACAGGGGGTCTAATCTGTTTTTT
TRBD2 | TRBJ2-5 | TRBV9 | - | CASSVGTSGEETQYF | TGTGCCAGCAGCGTGGGGACTAGCGGGGAAGAGACCCAGTACTTC
- | TRBJ2-3 | TRBV7-2 | - | CASSFTQGTDTQYF | TGTGCCAGCAGCTTTACGCAGGGAACAGATACGCAGTATTTT
- | TRBJ2-3 | TRBV28 | once | CASSPGWVSTDTQYF | TGTGCCAGCAGCCCCGGGTGGGTTTCCACAGATACGCAGTATTTT
- | TRBJ1-5 | TRBV28 | - | CASSSHGEGYQPQHF | TGTGCCAGCAGTTCCCACGGGGAAGGGTATCAGCCCCAGCATTTT
TRBD1 | TRBJ2-1 | TRBV7-9 | - | CAILGQGRSEQFF | TGTGCCATTCTAGGACAGGGCCGTAGTGAGCAGTTCTTC
TRBD1 | TRBJ1-6 | TRBV27 | - | CASSRPGTGTSPLHF | TGTGCCAGCAGCCGTCCCGGGACAGGGACTTCACCCCTCCACTTT
TRBD2 | TRBJ2-2 | TRBV6-1 | - | CASSEITSVTGELFF | TGTGCCAGCAGTGAAATAACTAGCGTTACCGGGGAGCTGTTTTTT
- | TRBJ1-5 | TRBV18 | - | CASSPGLLDQPQHF | TGTGCCAGCTCCCCGGGGTTGCTCGATCAGCCCCAGCATTTT
- | TRBJ1-5 | TRBV5-6 | - | CASSLYTMQGSDQPQHF | TGTGCCAGCAGCTTGTATACCATGCAGGGGTCAGATCAGCCCCAGCATTTT
TRBD1 | TRBJ2-3 | TRBV27 | - | CATSAIFRQGAADTQYF | TGTGCCACCTCGGCAATCTTCAGACAGGGGGCTGCAGATACGCAGTATTTT
- | TRBJ2-3 | TRBV11-2 | - | CASSLEGLTDTQYF | TGTGCCAGCAGCTTAGAGGGACTCACAGATACGCAGTATTTT
TRBD2 | TRBJ2-5 | TRBV11-2 | few | CASSLSSGGSETQYF | TGTGCCAGCAGCTTGTCTAGCGGGGGGAGTGAGACCCAGTACTTC
- | TRBJ2-3 | TRBV9 | - | CASSVFLQGSADTQYF | TGTGCCAGCAGCGTTTTTCTCCAGGGAAGCGCAGATACGCAGTATTTT
- | TRBJ1-4 | TRBV9 | - | CASSVEGRGEKLFF | TGTGCCAGCAGCGTAGAGGGGCGCGGTGAAAAACTGTTTTTT
TRBD1 | TRBJ2-3 | TRBV5-8 | - | CASSTTGAISTDTQYF | TGTGCCAGCAGCACAACAGGGGCGATAAGCACAGATACGCAGTATTTT
TRBD1 | TRBJ1-1 | TRBV7-8 | - | CASSLKGQGAPVTEAFF | TGTGCCAGCAGCTTAAAGGGACAGGGGGCGCCGGTCACTGAAGCTTTCTTT
TRBD2 | TRBJ2-1 | TRBV24-1 | - | CATSPGGGLSHEQFF | TGTGCCACCAGTCCGGGGGGGGGCCTATCGCATGAGCAGTTCTTC
TRBD2 | TRBJ2-3 | TRBV4-1 | once | CASSQGGGLEATDTQYF | TGCGCCAGCAGCCAAGGGGGGGGACTAGAAGCCACAGATACGCAGTATTTT
- | TRBJ1-6 | TRBV3-1/TRBV3-2 | - | CASSQDYREDSPLHF | TGTGCCAGCAGCCAAGATTACCGGGAAGATTCACCCCTCCACTTT
TRBD1 | TRBJ1-2 | TRBV4-1 | - | CASSQIVGQGFGYTF | TGCGCCAGCAGCCAAATTGTGGGACAGGGGTTTGGCTACACCTTC
- | TRBJ2-7 | TRBV7-9 | - | CASSVWVRESGEQYF | TGTGCCAGCAGCGTATGGGTACGGGAGTCGGGCGAGCAGTACTTC
TRBD1 | TRBJ1-2 | TRBV28 | - | CASPPKARTGILYTF | TGTGCCAGCCCACCTAAGGCCCGGACAGGGATACTCTACACCTTC
- | TRBJ1-2 | TRBV19 | - | CASSIRAGDGYTF | TGTGCCAGTAGTATCAGGGCAGGGGATGGCTACACCTTC
TRBD1 | TRBJ1-3 | TRBV6-1 | - | CASSEAGGPSGNTIYF | TGTGCCAGCAGTGAAGCAGGGGGCCCCTCTGGAAACACCATATATTTT